This T cell receptor (beta chain) was retrieved from a study of T cells in Graves' hyperthyroidism and ophthalmopathy. General study findings and limits: Using 13 V-J features, a model discriminated ophthalmopathy from stable hyperthyroidism. Researchers found most expanded thyroid clonotypes above 0.001 in blood as well.

A note on this clonotype: Its antigen is undetermined.

Germline values: CDR1 MGHRA, CDR2 YSYEKL. V was shortened by 0 bases and J by 4 bases, with 15 bases between the two germline ends. The CDR3 runs 16 residues. Subjects aged 18 to 65 presented with newly diagnosed hyperthyroidism of less than 2 months' duration. Thyroid ultrasound and orbital computed tomography, with clinical symptoms and serum thyroxine and TRAb, informed diagnoses. Amplification targeted TCR beta CDR3 regions from RNA transcripts. The HTBI primer set served for first-round RT-PCR of the TCR CDR3. TCRdb re-called the multiplex PCR reads through MiXCR, storing one row per CDR3 protein. Of hundreds of thousands of distinct CDR3 sequences in the sample, roughly 37% were seen once.

The sequence was obtained from a man younger than 30 with Graves' hyperthyroidism. This chain uses TRBV4-1 with TRBJ1-1, with a possible D match to TRBD1 (5 bases). Specimen: blood. The CDR3 loop reads CASSQDMGPLGTEAFF. Here the CDR3 DNA reads TGCGCCAGCAGCCAAGACATGGGACCTTTGGGCACTGAAGCTTTCTTT.